This entry is about one TCR beta chain. Sequence at one end of the junction differs from germline and may be a read error. The same CDR3 is also encoded by other DNA sequences in this sample. This sample is part of a study of cytomegalovirus exposure and HLA in healthy donors. The PCR was carried out with 60 Vbeta primers and 13 Jbeta primers. Sequencing used immunoSEQ multiplex PCR; TCRdb keeps in-frame clones, though not all of them. Of approximately 170,000 clones in the sample, roughly 65% were seen once. Material for sequencing was PBMCs. This TCR was sampled from a woman aged 18-35 years in good health and CMV-seropositive.

The CDR3 protein is CSAQTGFNSPLHF. In DNA form, the CDR3 reads TGCAGCGCACAGACAGGGTTTAATTCCCCCCTCCACTTT. This chain connects TRBV29-1 to TRBJ1-6, with 7 bases fitting TRBD1. The CDR3 loop spans 13 amino acids. Germline values: CDR1 SQVTM, CDR2 ANQGSEA.